A single sample is the source of the 11 T cell receptor beta chains below, sequenced in a study of blood T cell repertoires in COVID-19. Sequencing used immunoSEQ multiplex PCR; TCRdb keeps in-frame clones, though not all of them. The top ten clones hold around 9.3% of a sample with about 300,000 clones, about nine tenths of them seen once. Sequenced input: PBMCs or T cells enriched from blood (not recorded which). The receptor source for this set is a woman between 18 and 29 years old who had recovered from COVID-19.

The V call is TRBV30, the J call TRBJ2-4; D perhaps matches TRBD1 (6 bases). V lost 1 base, J lost 6 bases, and 13 bases lay in between. Germline lookup yields CDR1 GTSNPN and CDR2 SVGIG (reference sequence). CDR3 size: 14 residues. CDR3 sequence reads: CAWSEGEHLNIQYF. The CDR3 DNA follows: TGTGCCTGGAGTGAGGGGGAGCACCTAAACATTCAGTACTTC.

The rearrangement uses TRBV30 and TRBJ1-4, with unresolved D. Germline V lookup: CDR1 GTSNPN, CDR2 SVGIG (reference sequence). CDR3 length equals 13 residues. V lost 0 bases, J lost 4 bases, and 6 bases lay in between. The CDR3 region has the DNA TGTGCCTGGAGTGTACCCAGTAATGAAAAACTGTTTTTT. Encoded protein: CAWSVPSNEKLFF.

The V and J genes are TRBV14 and TRBJ2-7, with TRBD2 matching over 9 bases. Per the germline V gene, CDR1 is SGHDN and CDR2 is FVKESK. The length of the CDR3 is 16 residues. Trimming at V came to 0 bases and at J to 3 bases, leaving 6 bases not matched to a gene. CDR3 amino acids: CASSQEGLAGNYEQYF. The CDR3 DNA reads TGTGCCAGCAGCCAAGAAGGGCTAGCGGGAAACTACGAGCAGTACTTC. Drawing the rest from reference TRBV14 and TRBJ2-7, the complete variable domain is EAGVTQFPSHSVIEKGQTVTLRCDPISGHDNLYWYRRVMGKEIKFLLHFVKESKQDESGMPNNRFLAERTGGTYSTLKVQPAELEDSGVYFCASSQEGLAGNYEQYFGPGTRLTVT.

The rearrangement links TRBV5-1 to TRBJ2-6, with a tentative D call TRBD1 (7 bases). Trimming took off 4 bases at V and 2 bases at J, with 22 bases between the two ends. The germline V gene has CDR1 SGHRS and CDR2 YFSETQ. The length of the CDR3 is 19 residues. CDR3 coding DNA: TGCGCCAGCAGCGCGCGGGGCTACAGGGGAAGGACTGGGGCCAACGTCCTGACTTTC. Translation: CASSARGYRGRTGANVLTF.

This clone was seen only once. This rearrangement joins TRBV30 to TRBJ2-7; 12 nucleotides agree with TRBD2. Germline V gene sequence: CDR1 GTSNPN, CDR2 SVGIG (reference sequence). V gave up 1 base and J gave up 5 bases; unmatched junction bases: 9. The CDR3 consists of 16 residues. This chain's CDR3 is CAWSAARTSGINEQYF. CDR3 sequence (DNA): TGTGCCTGGAGTGCCGCCAGGACTAGCGGGATCAACGAGCAGTACTTC.

With respect to this clone: Since a much larger clone is just one base distant, this may be a read error. V usage is TRBV21-1 and J usage is TRBJ1-6; the table's D call, TRBD1, was not checked against the DNA. TRBV21-1 is a documented pseudogene. The CDR3 is 13 amino acids. CDR3 in DNA: TGTGCCAGCAGTGGACAGGGTAATTCACCCCTCCACTTT. As protein: CASSGQGNSPLHF.

The chain recombines TRBV7-2 with TRBJ1-3; TRBD1 aligns across 8 bases. From germline, CDR1 is SGHTA and CDR2 FQGNSA. This CDR3 is 16 amino acids long. V lost 2 bases, J lost 5 bases, and 8 bases stayed unmatched. CDR3: CASSLFGTGLRNTIYF. As DNA, the CDR3 is TGTGCCAGCAGCTTATTCGGGACAGGTCTAAGAAACACCATATATTTT.

This clone was detected once. The chain uses TRBV30 and TRBJ2-3; D may be TRBD2 (7 bases). Germline V gene data show CDR1 as GTSNPN and CDR2 as SVGIG (reference sequence). The CDR3 is 17 residues long. Trimming took off 4 bases at V and 3 bases at J, with 23 bases between the two ends. The CDR3 reads CAWTLAGALRRTDTQYF. The CDR3 DNA sequence: TGTGCCTGGACCCTCGCGGGGGCCCTACGACGTACAGATACGCAGTATTTT. The full variable domain, in which reference TRBV30 and TRBJ2-3 provide the parts outside the CDR3, is SQTIHQWPATLVQPVGSPLSLECTVEGTSNPNLYWYRQAAGRGLQLLFYSVGIGQISSEVPQNLSASRPQDRQFILSSKKLLLSDSGFYLCAWTLAGALRRTDTQYFGPGTRLTVL.

This chain uses TRBV5-6 with TRBJ1-1, with D tentatively TRBD1 (6 bases). The CDR3 is made up of 13 amino acids. In germline, CDR1 is SGHDT, CDR2 YYEEEE. The V and J ends lost 2 bases and 3 bases respectively, with 8 bases between them. The CDR3 region is CASSLAGDTEAFF. CDR3 coding DNA: TGTGCCAGCAGCTTAGCAGGGGACACTGAAGCTTTCTTT.

The chain carries TRBV5-4 and TRBJ2-3; weak D call: TRBD2 (5 bases). V gave up 1 base and J gave up 0 bases, with 9 bases separating them. The CDR3 totals 15 residues. Germline V gives CDR1 SGHNT, CDR2 YYREEE (reference sequence). The CDR3 reads CASSLQADSTDTQYF. The CDR3 bases are TGTGCCAGCAGCTTGCAAGCGGACAGCACAGATACGCAGTATTTT.

The V and J genes are TRBV6-5 and TRBJ2-1; tentatively, D is TRBD1 (5 bases). The CDR3 covers 14 residues. The V end lost 1 base, the J end lost 9 bases, and 13 bases lay between the germline ends. Germline V gene sequence: CDR1 MNHEY, CDR2 SVGAGI. The CDR3 is CASSYFSRESEQFF. CDR3 in DNA: TGTGCCAGCAGTTACTTCTCCAGGGAAAGTGAGCAGTTCTTC.